This T cell receptor beta chain was retrieved from a study of shared clonotypes between healthy human individuals. General study findings and limits: Only a few donors were included, so the genetic and exposure-history diversity represented was limited. Relative to memory subsets, naive subsets generally showed larger estimated richness.

Splitting of each subset's genomic DNA was done evenly across several immunoSEQ plates. In the sorted-subset replicate PCRs, 150 to 200 ng DNA, tens of thousands of T cell genomes, was used. Profiled with immunoSEQ multiplex PCR; TCRdb holds only in-frame clones, not every one. This sample carries about 380,000 clones, about 96% of them seen once, and the ten largest clones take approximately 0.32%. This CDR3 is built from 16 residues. The germline V gene has CDR1 LNHNV and CDR2 YYDKDF (reference sequence). Trimming took 5 bases from V and 3 from J, leaving 19 bases between them. In the case of this clone: Its antigen is still unknown.

Sequencing was done on a sample of memory CD8+ T cells sorted from blood. Subset meaning: CD45RO+ cells pooled with CCR7-negative TemRA cells. V is TRBV15 and J is TRBJ1-2; D is undetermined. This receptor was obtained from a young man in good health. The CDR3 nucleotides read TGTGCCACCAGCCAAAGGAACGGCCCTGGGGACTATGGCTACACCTTC. Encoded protein: CATSQRNGPGDYGYTF. Together with reference TRBV15 and TRBJ1-2, the CDR3 gives the full variable domain: DAMVIQNPRYQVTQFGKPVTLSCSQTLNHNVMYWYQQKSSQAPKLLFHYYDKDFNNEADTPDNFQSRRPNTSFCFLDIRSPGLGDTAMYLCATSQRNGPGDYGYTFGSGTRLTVV.